One and the same sample provided the 18 T cell receptor beta chains below, sequenced in a study of OX40 agonist ivuxolimab in advanced cancers. Generated by immunoSEQ multiplex PCR, the TCRdb table keeps only in-frame clones and is missing some. The data hold about 46,000 clones, with about 79% observed a single time. The sample in question was CD4+ or CD8+ T cells sorted from blood, obtained in a trial of the OX40 agonist ivuxolimab. Every receptor here comes from an adult with an advanced solid tumor such as melanoma, head and neck, liver or kidney cancer.

The V call is TRBV19, the J call TRBJ1-5, with D unclear. Trimming cost V 1 base and J 0 bases, with 7 bases left between them. The CDR3 has 15 residues. CDR1 is LNHDA, CDR2 SQIVND, per germline (reference sequence). The CDR3 DNA is TGTGCCAGTAGTATAGGACTCGCTAGCAATCAGCCCCAGCATTTT. Its translation: CASSIGLASNQPQHF. Full variable domain (outside the CDR3, taken from reference TRBV19 and TRBJ1-5): DGGITQSPKYLFRKEGQNVTLSCEQNLNHDAMYWYRQDPGQGLRLIYYSQIVNDFQKGDIAEGYSVSREKKESFPLTVTSAQKNPTAFYLCASSIGLASNQPQHFGDGTRLSIL.

The J gene is TRBJ1-1, the V gene TRBV16; D is perhaps TRBD1 (6 bases). V dropped 2 bases and J dropped 0 bases, with 7 bases sitting between them. This CDR3 is built from 14 residues. The germline gives CDR1 KGHSY, CDR2 FQNENV. The CDR3 sequence: CASSQQGLNTEAFF. CDR3 DNA: TGTGCCAGCAGCCAACAGGGGCTGAACACTGAAGCTTTCTTT.

The V and J genes are TRBV13 and TRBJ2-5; 10 nucleotides match TRBD2. The CDR3 runs to 13 residues. CDR1 and CDR2 (germline): PRHDT, FYEKMQ (reference sequence). Trimming removed 5 bases from V and 7 bases from J; junction bases left unmatched: 4. The CDR3 bases are TGTGCCAGCAGCCCCGCTAGCGGGGGGACCCAGTACTTC. It translates to CASSPASGGTQYF.

The chain uses TRBV18 and TRBJ1-4; 11 bases agree with TRBD1. CDR1 and CDR2 (germline): KGHSH, LQKENI. CDR3 length: 15 residues. V shed 3 bases and J 6 bases; nucleotides not matched to a gene: 3. CDR3 sequence reads: CASSPGQGAYEKLFF. CDR3 DNA sequence: TGTGCCAGCTCACCTGGACAGGGGGCCTATGAAAAACTGTTTTTT.

V and J are TRBV11-2 and TRBJ2-1; 9 nucleotides align to TRBD1. The trim removed 3 bases at V and 5 bases at J, leaving 5 bases unmatched. Germline assignment: CDR1 SGHAT and CDR2 FQNNGV. The CDR3 is made up of 15 amino acids. In DNA form, the CDR3 reads TGTGCCAGCAGCTTCCTGGACAGGGGAAACAATGAGCAGTTCTTC. It encodes CASSFLDRGNNEQFF.

This clone was detected a few times. J is TRBJ2-7 and V is TRBV11-2; 7 nucleotides agree with TRBD2. Looked up from germline, CDR1 is SGHAT and CDR2 is FQNNGV. The CDR3 consists of 13 residues. The V gene end was trimmed by 0 bases and the J gene end by 6 bases; junction bases not matched to a gene: 2. CDR3 amino acids: CASSLDRGGEQYF. CDR3 in DNA: TGTGCCAGCAGCTTAGATCGCGGGGGCGAGCAGTACTTC. Together with reference TRBV11-2 and TRBJ2-7, the CDR3 gives the full variable domain: EAGVAQSPRYKIIEKRQSVAFWCNPISGHATLYWYQQILGQGPKLLIQFQNNGVVDDSQLPKDRFSAERLKGVDSTLKIQPAKLEDSAVYLCASSLDRGGEQYFGPGTRLTVT.

The chain employs TRBV6-5 and TRBJ1-1; D remains ambiguous. Germline V CDR1 and CDR2: MNHEY, SVGAGI. Trimming shortened V by 9 bases and J by 3 bases, and 14 bases separated the two germline ends. The CDR3 extends over 13 amino acids. The CDR3 coding sequence is TGTGCCAGTGTCGGAGGCAGCTACACTGAAGCTTTCTTT. Residues: CASVGGSYTEAFF.

The chain links TRBV30 to TRBJ1-3; 7 nucleotides agree with TRBD1. Germline lookup yields CDR1 GTSNPN and CDR2 SVGIG (reference sequence). The CDR3 has 16 amino acids. The V segment lost 4 bases and the J segment 0 bases; nucleotides outside the gene matches: 9. The DNA of the CDR3 is TGTGCCTGGAAGAGGGCAGGGGGGGACTCTGGAAACACCATATATTTT. The encoded protein is CAWKRAGGDSGNTIYF.

On this clone itself: The CDR3 does not close with the conserved phenylalanine or tryptophan, likely indicating a read error. The limits of the CDR3 on the DNA are not certain, so only TCRdb's listed CDR3 is given. The V gene is TRBV27, the J gene TRBJ1-1. CDR1 is MNHEY and CDR2 is SMNVEV in the germline V gene (reference sequence). Both ends counted, the CDR3 spans 8 residues. Here the CDR3 reads CASSHGGV.

The chain recombines TRBV7-2 with TRBJ2-7; TRBD1 is a possible D gene (5 bases). Germline CDR1 is SGHTA and CDR2 is FQGNSA. The CDR3 loop spans 15 amino acids. V gave up 6 bases and J gave up 1 base, with 16 bases separating them. CDR3 loop: CASRPPGYRSYEQYF. CDR3 nucleotides: TGTGCCAGCAGGCCCCCGGGCTACAGGTCCTACGAGCAGTACTTC.

The rearrangement links TRBV5-1 to TRBJ1-2, with D maybe TRBD1 (5 bases). Trimming pared 0 bases from V and 1 base from J, leaving 16 bases between. This CDR3 comprises 17 residues. Germline V lookup: CDR1 SGHRS, CDR2 YFSETQ. CDR3 bases: TGCGCCAGCAGCTTGGCCGAGAGCCAGGGCGGTAACTATGGCTACACCTTC. It translates to CASSLAESQGGNYGYTF.

This clone was seen a few times. The CDR3 DNA follows: TGTGCCTGGGGAAAGAGGCAACCTGAAGCTTTCTTT. This codes for CAWGKRQPEAFF. The V and J genes are TRBV30 and TRBJ1-1; D not resolved. This CDR3 contains 12 residues. Per germline, CDR1 GTSNPN and CDR2 SVGIG (reference sequence). Trimming pared 5 bases from V and 6 bases from J, leaving 13 bases between. Looking up the rest from reference TRBV30 and TRBJ1-1 gives the full variable domain: SQTIHQWPATLVQPVGSPLSLECTVEGTSNPNLYWYRQAAGRGLQLLFYSVGIGQISSEVPQNLSASRPQDRQFILSSKKLLLSDSGFYLCAWGKRQPEAFFGQGTRLTVV.

This clone was counted once. This chain joins TRBV29-1 and TRBJ2-5; D is tentatively TRBD1 or TRBD2 (7 bases each). In germline, CDR1 is SQVTM, CDR2 ANQGSEA. The CDR3 is made up of 15 amino acids. Between the trimmed V and J ends, which lost 1 base and 2 bases, there was a span of 14 bases. This CDR3 is CSVEGPGGGQETQYF. CDR3 DNA sequence: TGCAGCGTTGAAGGGCCAGGGGGAGGGCAAGAGACCCAGTACTTC.

This chain links TRBV21-1 with TRBJ2-6; the table calls TRBD1, which could not be checked here. TRBV21-1 is classified as a pseudogene. The CDR3 spans 22 residues. The CDR3 loop is CASSNGGKDRGHLRVGANVLTF. In DNA, the CDR3 is TGTGCCAGCAGCAATGGCGGGAAGGACAGGGGGCACCTGAGGGTTGGGGCCAACGTCCTGACTTTC.

In nucleotides, the CDR3 is TGTGCCAGCAGCTCTAGCGGGGGGGCCGATGAGCAGTTCTTC. Amino acids: CASSSSGGADEQFF. The chain uses TRBV11-3 and TRBJ2-1; 12 bases match TRBD2. J gave up 8 bases and V 4 bases, and 3 bases lay outside the gene matches. CDR1 and CDR2 from the germline V gene are SGHNT and YENEEA. CDR3 length: 14 residues. The variable domain in full, completed from reference TRBV11-3 and TRBJ2-1, reads EAGVVQSPRYKIIEKKQPVAFWCNPISGHNTLYWYLQNLGQGPELLIRYENEEAVDDSQLPKDRFSAERLKGVDSTLKIQPAELGDSAVYLCASSSSGGADEQFFGPGTRLTVL.

This chain uses TRBV5-6 with TRBJ2-7; no definite D call. Germline-derived CDR1 and CDR2 are SGHDT and YYEEEE. V lost 4 bases and J lost 2, with 16 bases in between. The CDR3 contains 15 residues. The DNA for the CDR3 is TGTGCCAGCAGCCCGACGCGACGGGCGACCTACGAGCAGTACTTC. Protein sequence: CASSPTRRATYEQYF.

The genes are TRBV23-1 and TRBJ2-2; 7 positions agree with TRBD1. TRBV23-1 counts as an open reading frame of uncertain function. After removal of 2 bases from V and 3 bases from J, the junction contained 6 bases not matched to a gene. This CDR3 contains 16 residues. For the CDR3, the DNA is TGCGCCAGCAGTCAAGAAGGGGGCGGATACACCGGGGAGCTGTTTTTT. Its protein product is CASSQEGGGYTGELFF.

The V gene is TRBV19, the J gene TRBJ2-7; D remains unclear. Germline V lookup: CDR1 LNHDA, CDR2 SQIVND (reference sequence). Deletions cut 9 bases from V and 4 bases from J, with 10 bases between. The CDR3 sequence is 11 residues long. The CDR3 DNA is TGTGCCAGCCGGTCAGTGTACGAGCAGTACTTC. The encoded protein is CASRSVYEQYF.